The 20 T cell receptor beta chains presented below share a single source sample, sequenced in a study of molecular identifiers for immune sequencing clone quantification. TCRdb fed the PCR reads into MiXCR, producing one record per CDR3 protein. The sample carries over 550,000 distinct CDR3 sequences, 25% recorded once. Source material: naive CD8+ T cells from blood, with Jurkat cell RNA spiked in. Subset indicated: FACS-sorted CD8+CD4-CCR7+CD45RA+ naive T cells. These receptors all come from a human donor in good health. Some libraries in this study had Jurkat cell RNA spiked in.

This clonotype was observed a handful of times. The CDR3 DNA sequence: TGCGCCAGCAGCCAAGATTGGGAACAAGCAACTAATGAAAAACTGTTTTTT. As protein: CASSQDWEQATNEKLFF. This chain connects TRBV4-3 to TRBJ1-4, with D hard to call. This CDR3 region has 17 residues. V dropped 0 bases and J dropped 0 bases, with 11 bases sitting between them. The germline V gene encodes CDR1 LGHNA and CDR2 YSLEER.

This clonotype was recorded once. The chain joins TRBV7-9 to TRBJ2-5; D possibly uses TRBD1 or TRBD2 (6 bases each). The CDR3 is 14 amino acids. V was pared by 4 bases and J by 9 bases, with 18 bases between. Per the germline V gene, CDR1 is SEHNR and CDR2 is FQNEAQ (reference sequence). The CDR3 region has the DNA TGTGCCAGCAGCTCCTCGGGGGCCCCAGCGCCCCAGTACTTC. It yields the protein CASSSSGAPAPQYF.

This clonotype occurred many times. The chain links TRBV7-9 to TRBJ2-3; 9 bases line up with TRBD2. The CDR3 consists of 15 residues. Germline trimming cut 4 bases from V and 2 bases from J; bases unmatched to any gene: 4. Germline CDR1 and CDR2: SEHNR and FQNEAQ (reference sequence). This chain's CDR3 is CASSSGTSPTDTQYF. The CDR3 DNA sequence: TGTGCCAGCAGCTCGGGGACTAGCCCCACAGATACGCAGTATTTT.

This chain's CDR3 is CASSAEGASGSRETQYF. Here the CDR3 DNA reads TGTGCCAGCAGCGCCGAGGGGGCTAGCGGGTCACGAGAGACCCAGTACTTC. The V call is TRBV9, the J call TRBJ2-5; a weak D match, TRBD2 (8 bases). Germline CDR1 is SGDLS and CDR2 is YYNGEE. The CDR3 has 17 amino acids. V was cut by 3 bases and J by 4 bases, with 22 bases left in between.

V is TRBV9 and J is TRBJ2-7; no definite D call. CDR3 size: 14 residues. Germline CDR1 is SGDLS and CDR2 is YYNGEE. Trimming pared 1 base from V and 2 bases from J, leaving 10 bases between. The DNA of the CDR3 is TGTGCCAGCAGCGTACTAGATACGGCCTACGAGCAGTACTTC. Protein product: CASSVLDTAYEQYF.

As regards this clonotype: A much larger clonotype is one base distant, so this may be a read error. This chain links TRBV4-1 with TRBJ1-5, with D unclear. From germline, CDR1 is MGHRA and CDR2 YSYEKL. The CDR3 is 15 residues long. In nucleotides, the CDR3 is TGCGCCCGCAGCCAAGATCAGACACCCAATCAGCCCCAGCATTTT. Translated: CARSQDQTPNQPQHF.

The rearrangement uses TRBV7-6 and TRBJ2-7; 9 nucleotides align to TRBD1. The CDR3 has 14 residues. Germline values: CDR1 SGHVS, CDR2 FNYEAQ. V lost 3 bases, J lost 4 bases, and 4 bases stayed unmatched. Here the CDR3 DNA reads TGTGCCAGCAGCTTCGACAGGGGGGGGTACGAGCAGTACTTC. It encodes CASSFDRGGYEQYF.

The chain carries TRBV7-7 and TRBJ1-5; D uncertain. The CDR3 has 11 residues. Germline-derived CDR1 and CDR2 are SSHAT and FNYEAQ (reference sequence). The CDR3 loop is CAQKQVQPQHF. The CDR3 DNA is TGTGCTCAGAAACAAGTCCAGCCCCAGCATTTT.

Concerning this clonotype: This may be a read error, as it is one base from a much larger clone. The chain recombines TRBV21-1 with TRBJ2-4; the table's D call, TRBD2, has no DNA check behind it. TRBV21-1 is a recognized pseudogene. The CDR3 extends over 16 amino acids. The CDR3 here is CATLGGRREAKNILYF. The CDR3 bases are TGTGCCACCCTTGGGGGTAGGAGGGAGGCCAAAAACATTCTGTACTTC.

With regard to this clonotype: A much larger clone differs from this one at a single base, so this may be a read error. V and J are TRBV20-1 and TRBJ2-7; 8 bases align to TRBD2. V lost 5 bases, J lost 2 bases, and 8 bases stayed unmatched. The CDR3 has 14 residues. Germline CDR1 reads DFQATT; CDR2 reads SNEGSKA (reference sequence). The chain's CDR3 is CSAETSVGPYEQYF. The CDR3 nucleotides read TGCAGTGCTGAGACTAGCGTGGGACCCTACGAGCAGTACTTC.

V usage is TRBV25-1 and J usage is TRBJ2-2; 9 bases align to TRBD1. The V and J ends lost 4 bases and 4 bases, in that order; junction bases with no gene match: 7. The CDR3 is made up of 16 amino acids. From germline, CDR1 is MGHDK and CDR2 SYGVNS. CDR3 region: CASSARQGDLTGELFF. Written as DNA, the CDR3 is TGTGCCAGCAGTGCCAGACAGGGGGACCTCACCGGGGAGCTGTTTTTT.

The table lists this clonotype with many counts. The chain has TRBV2 and TRBJ2-3, with D perhaps TRBD2 (5 bases). The germline gives CDR1 SNHLY, CDR2 FYNNEI. V shed 4 bases and J shed 2 bases, with 16 bases lying between them. The CDR3 length is 16 residues. In nucleotides, the CDR3 is TGTGCCAGCAGTGGGACTCCAGATCAACCCACAGATACGCAGTATTTT. This translates into CASSGTPDQPTDTQYF. Combining the CDR3 with reference TRBV2 and TRBJ2-3 gives the whole variable domain EPEVTQTPSHQVTQMGQEVILRCVPISNHLYFYWYRQILGQKVEFLVSFYNNEISEKSEIFDDQFSVERPDGSNFTLKIRSTKLEDSAMYFCASSGTPDQPTDTQYFGPGTRLTVL.

This clonotype showed up many times. CDR3 region: CAWNAGVVYEQYF. The CDR3 region has the DNA TGTGCCTGGAATGCGGGAGTGGTCTACGAGCAGTACTTC. The genes are TRBV30 and TRBJ2-7, with TRBD2 matching 7 bases. V dropped 4 bases and J dropped 3; count of bases not matched to a gene: 6. CDR1 is GTSNPN and CDR2 is SVGIG in the germline V gene (reference sequence). The CDR3 sequence is 13 residues long.

Turning to this clonotype: This may arise from a read error, as a much more abundant clone is one base away. The chain has TRBV27 and TRBJ2-3; no definite D call. Germline V gene data show CDR1 as MNHEY and CDR2 as SMNVEV (reference sequence). Trimming pared 2 bases from V and 6 bases from J, leaving 9 bases between. The CDR3 is 13 residues long. The CDR3 nucleotides read TGTGCCAGCAGTTTACTAGATAACGATACGCAGTATTTT. It is translated as CASSLLDNDTQYF.

This clonotype was seen repeatedly, ten times or more. V and J are TRBV9 and TRBJ1-4; D ambiguous. Looked up from germline, CDR1 is SGDLS and CDR2 is YYNGEE. This CDR3 spans 13 amino acids. V was clipped by 3 bases and J by 6 bases, with 9 bases between them. CDR3 region: CASSAETHEKLFF. Written as DNA, the CDR3 is TGTGCCAGCAGCGCAGAAACCCATGAAAAACTGTTTTTT.

This clonotype was detected only a few times. The rearrangement uses TRBV9 and TRBJ1-4; perhaps TRBD1 as D (5 bases). This CDR3 is built from 15 residues. Per the germline V gene, CDR1 is SGDLS and CDR2 is YYNGEE. V was trimmed by 6 bases and J by 7 bases, leaving 19 bases between them. The CDR3 DNA follows: TGTGCCAGCAATCTGGGCGGGGCCAGCGGTGAAAAACTGTTTTTT. Its translation: CASNLGGASGEKLFF. Combining the CDR3 with reference TRBV9 and TRBJ1-4 gives the whole variable domain DSGVTQTPKHLITATGQRVTLRCSPRSGDLSVYWYQQSLDQGLQFLIQYYNGEERAKGNILERFSAQQFPDLHSELNLSSLELGDSALYFCASNLGGASGEKLFFGSGTQLSVL.

The chain employs TRBV30 and TRBJ1-2; D ambiguous. The CDR3 runs 11 residues. Deletions cut 2 bases from V and 4 bases from J, with 5 bases between. The germline gives CDR1 GTSNPN, CDR2 SVGIG (reference sequence). This chain's CDR3 is CAWSNPYGYTF. CDR3 nucleotide sequence: TGTGCCTGGAGTAACCCCTATGGCTACACCTTC.

The V and J genes are TRBV20-1 and TRBJ1-1; 8 positions agree with TRBD1. This CDR3 contains 13 residues. Germline V gene sequence: CDR1 DFQATT, CDR2 SNEGSKA (reference sequence). Unmatched junction bases numbered 8, after V lost 4 bases and J lost 7 bases. The CDR3 is CSAKKRTGIEAFF. The CDR3 DNA reads as TGCAGTGCTAAAAAGAGGACAGGGATTGAAGCTTTCTTT.

This clonotype was counted at least ten times. The chain employs TRBV12-3 or TRBV12-4 and TRBJ1-5; D is perhaps TRBD1 (5 bases). With 3 bases removed from V and 7 bases from J, the gap between germline ends came to 10 bases. This CDR3 spans 13 amino acids. This chain's CDR3 is CASSFGQQQPQHF. Written as DNA, the CDR3 is TGTGCCAGCAGTTTCGGACAACAACAGCCCCAGCATTTT.

This clonotype was seen a handful of times. This chain joins TRBV11-3 and TRBJ2-5, with TRBD2 matching 11 bases. Germline trimming cut 0 bases from V and 2 bases from J; bases unmatched to any gene: 11. This CDR3 is built from 19 residues. Germline CDR1 is SGHNT and CDR2 is YENEEA. CDR3 coding DNA: TGTGCCAGCAGCTTAGATCTAAAGACTAGCGGGGCCCGACAAGAGACCCAGTACTTC. This gives the protein CASSLDLKTSGARQETQYF.